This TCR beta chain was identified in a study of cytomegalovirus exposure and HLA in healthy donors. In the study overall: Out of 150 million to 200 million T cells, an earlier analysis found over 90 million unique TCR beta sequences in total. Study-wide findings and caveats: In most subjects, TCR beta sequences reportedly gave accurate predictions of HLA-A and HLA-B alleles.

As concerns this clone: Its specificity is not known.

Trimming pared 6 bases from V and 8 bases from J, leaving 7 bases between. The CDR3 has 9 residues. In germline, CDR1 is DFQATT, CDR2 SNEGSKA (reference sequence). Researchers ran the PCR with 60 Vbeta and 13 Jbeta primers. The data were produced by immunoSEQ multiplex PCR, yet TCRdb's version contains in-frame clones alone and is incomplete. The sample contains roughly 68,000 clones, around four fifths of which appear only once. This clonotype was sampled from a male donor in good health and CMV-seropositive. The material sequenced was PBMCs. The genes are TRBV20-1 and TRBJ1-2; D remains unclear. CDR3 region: CSAPGGYTF. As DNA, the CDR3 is TGCAGTGCCCCGGGAGGCTACACCTTC.